Listed here are 24 T cell receptor beta chains from one sample, sequenced in a study of TIL therapy for anti-PD-1-resistant metastatic lung cancer. Time point noted: pre-treatment sample, taken before nivolumab and TIL therapy. The libraries were made with immunoSEQ v3. Some clones are missing from TCRdb's copy, which holds only in-frame ones; the method was immunoSEQ multiplex PCR. The sample yields roughly 46,000 clones, around 86% seen once. Source: blood, taken at baseline. The receptors stem from a person aged 25 to 80 with non-small cell lung cancer.

The chain combines TRBV9 with TRBJ2-3; 14 bases line up with TRBD2. The CDR3 has 18 amino acids. Trimming took 3 bases from V and 1 from J; bases not matched to a gene: 7. Germline loops: CDR1 SGDLS, CDR2 YYNGEE. The CDR3 DNA reads as TGTGCCAGCAGCGCTGGGACTAGCGGGAGCCGTGGCACAGATACGCAGTATTTT. Residues: CASSAGTSGSRGTDTQYF.

This clone was seen a few times. The chain is built from TRBV7-2 and TRBJ2-1; possibly TRBD1 for D (6 bases). From germline, CDR1 is SGHTA and CDR2 FQGNSA. Trimming pared 7 bases from V and 4 bases from J, leaving 17 bases between. The CDR3 contains 15 residues. The DNA of the CDR3 is TGTGCCAGCACCTTGGACAGCGACGGGTACAATGAGCAGTTCTTC. Translation: CASTLDSDGYNEQFF.

The rearrangement joins TRBV7-2 to TRBJ2-3; D may be TRBD2 (5 bases). The CDR3 is made up of 15 amino acids. CDR1 and CDR2 from the germline V gene are SGHTA and FQGNSA. Trimming cost V 0 bases and J 1 base, with 8 bases left between them. The CDR3, as DNA: TGTGCCAGCAGCTTAGCCAGCGGCGGCACAGATACGCAGTATTTT. It encodes CASSLASGGTDTQYF.

The chain is built from TRBV7-2 and TRBJ1-5; D is unresolved. The ends were cut back, 5 bases at V and 3 bases at J, with 14 bases in the middle. Per the germline V gene, CDR1 is SGHTA and CDR2 is FQGNSA. The length of the CDR3 is 15 residues. The CDR3 here is CASSLVGGANQPQHF. The CDR3 DNA sequence: TGTGCCAGCAGCCTTGTAGGCGGAGCCAATCAGCCCCAGCATTTT.

The chain has TRBV14 and TRBJ2-1; D is unresolved. Between the trimmed V and J ends, which lost 4 bases and 7 bases, there was a span of 11 bases. Looked up from germline, CDR1 is SGHDN and CDR2 is FVKESK. The CDR3 extends over 13 amino acids. CDR3: CASSLNRRNEQFF. DNA for the CDR3: TGTGCCAGCAGCCTAAATCGGCGGAATGAGCAGTTCTTC.

CDR3 amino acids: CASRTNHEQYF. For the CDR3, the DNA is TGTGCCAGCAGAACGAACCACGAGCAGTACTTC. The chain carries TRBV27 and TRBJ2-7; D is undetermined. CDR3 length equals 11 residues. The germline V and J ends were trimmed by 6 bases and 5 bases, with 8 bases remaining between them. From germline, CDR1 is MNHEY and CDR2 SMNVEV (reference sequence).

This chain joins TRBV7-2 and TRBJ2-1; 9 positions match TRBD2. The CDR3 is 14 amino acids. The germline V gene has CDR1 SGHTA and CDR2 FQGNSA. Trimming at V came to 4 bases and at J to 7 bases, leaving 5 bases not matched to a gene. CDR3 loop: CASSSGLARNEQFF. The DNA for the CDR3 is TGTGCCAGCAGCTCCGGACTAGCGAGAAATGAGCAGTTCTTC.

There are a few counts of this clone. The gene calls are TRBV18 and TRBJ1-1; no clear D gene. This CDR3 comprises 14 residues. Germline CDR1 is KGHSH and CDR2 is LQKENI. The germline V and J ends were trimmed by 3 bases and 5 bases, with 13 bases remaining between them. The CDR3: CASSPVEAGTEAFF. In nucleotides, the CDR3 is TGTGCCAGCTCACCCGTGGAGGCTGGTACTGAAGCTTTCTTT.

V gene TRBV7-3 combines with J gene TRBJ2-1; 8 positions match TRBD2. V shed 5 bases and J 7 bases; nucleotides not matched to a gene: 22. The CDR3 covers 19 residues. CDR1 is SGHTA and CDR2 is FQGTGA in the germline V gene. The CDR3 sequence is CASSAPPGQGLAGGNEQFF. The DNA of the CDR3 is TGTGCCAGCAGCGCGCCCCCGGGACAAGGGCTAGCGGGTGGGAATGAGCAGTTCTTC.

V and J are TRBV3-1 (or the pseudogene TRBV3-2) and TRBJ2-7, with D unresolved. CDR3 size: 12 residues. Per the germline V gene, CDR1 is LGHDT and CDR2 is YNNKEL (reference sequence). Trimming left V 4 bases short and J 3 bases short, with 7 bases between. CDR3 coding DNA: TGTGCCAGCAGCCGGACGGACTACGAGCAGTACTTC. This sequence encodes CASSRTDYEQYF.

This chain uses TRBV28 with TRBJ2-7, with 7 bases that match TRBD2. From germline, CDR1 is MDHEN and CDR2 SYDVKM. The CDR3 runs to 11 residues. Losses at the gene ends were 9 bases for V and 7 bases for J; bases not matched to a gene: 6. The CDR3: CASTSVREQYF. CDR3 DNA: TGTGCCAGTACTAGCGTTCGGGAGCAGTACTTC.

The chain uses TRBV3-1 (or the pseudogene TRBV3-2) and TRBJ1-2; D remains unclear. This CDR3 region has 12 residues. Trimming stripped 3 bases from V and 3 bases from J, with 5 bases between. Germline V gives CDR1 LGHDT, CDR2 YNNKEL (reference sequence). The CDR3 loop is CASSHQDYGYTF. CDR3 nucleotide sequence: TGTGCCAGCAGCCACCAGGACTATGGCTACACCTTC.

This clone has a handful of counts. The chain links TRBV6-5 to TRBJ1-2; TRBD1 might be the D (5 bases). The CDR3 runs 14 residues. The V gene's germline CDR1 is MNHEY and CDR2 SVGAGI. V lost 0 bases and J 5 bases, leaving 10 bases between the germline ends. The DNA of the CDR3 is TGTGCCAGCAGTTACTCCGAAAGGGGTTATGGCTACACCTTC. It is translated as CASSYSERGYGYTF.

This clone was detected only a few times. The chain recombines TRBV6-4 with TRBJ2-3, with 11 bases aligning to TRBD2. CDR1 is MRHNA and CDR2 is SNTAGT in the germline V gene. J gave up 1 base and V 4 bases, and 4 bases lay outside the gene matches. This CDR3 contains 16 residues. The CDR3 here is CASSAATSGGTDTQYF. CDR3 sequence (DNA): TGTGCCAGCAGTGCCGCGACTAGCGGGGGCACAGATACGCAGTATTTT.

The CDR3 coding sequence is TGCGCCAGCAGCCAAGGACTGTCCAATCAGCCCCAGCATTTT. This sequence encodes CASSQGLSNQPQHF. This chain joins TRBV4-3 and TRBJ1-5; D is ambiguous. V lost 1 base and J lost 3, with 7 bases in between. Per the germline V gene, CDR1 is LGHNA and CDR2 is YSLEER. The CDR3 consists of 14 residues.

This clone turned up a few times. This rearrangement joins TRBV24-1 to TRBJ1-1; D is possibly TRBD1 (6 bases). Per the germline V gene, CDR1 is KGHDR and CDR2 is SFDVKD. This CDR3 is built from 11 residues. The ends were cut back, 5 bases at V and 9 bases at J, with 9 bases in the middle. CDR3 sequence: CATSGGTQAFF. Written as DNA, the CDR3 is TGTGCCACCAGTGGAGGGACACAAGCTTTCTTT.

The chain has TRBV6-5 and TRBJ1-1; 9 nucleotides line up with TRBD1. Germline V gene lookup returns CDR1 MNHEY and CDR2 SVGAGI. CDR3 length: 14 amino acids. The trim removed 6 bases at V and 0 bases at J, leaving 2 bases unmatched. In DNA, the CDR3 is TGTGCCAGCAGAGGACAGGGGATGAACACTGAAGCTTTCTTT. Its protein product is CASRGQGMNTEAFF.

This clone was counted only a few times. CDR3 DNA: TGTGCCAGCAGTACCGGCCCGACGGAGCCCCAGCATTTT. This translates into CASSTGPTEPQHF. The rearrangement joins TRBV2 to TRBJ1-5; D is uncertain. Germline V lookup: CDR1 SNHLY, CDR2 FYNNEI. The CDR3 contains 13 residues. The V end lost 5 bases, the J end lost 8 bases, and 13 bases lay between the germline ends.

The CDR3 sequence is CASTDWVEQYF. The CDR3 DNA sequence: TGTGCCAGCACCGACTGGGTCGAGCAGTACTTC. This chain connects TRBV12-3 or TRBV12-4 to TRBJ2-7; D call uncertain. The CDR3 is 11 amino acids. Trimming pared 7 bases from V and 6 bases from J, leaving 10 bases between.

This chain links TRBV24-1 with TRBJ1-2, with unresolved D. The CDR3 consists of 15 residues. V was cut by 4 bases and J by 6 bases, with 17 bases left in between. The germline gives CDR1 KGHDR, CDR2 SFDVKD. For the CDR3, the DNA is TGTGCCACCAGTGAGTCGGCCCGGGGTTTTGATGGCTACACCTTC. It translates to CATSESARGFDGYTF.

CDR3 in amino acids: CSLGQFSTDTQYF. The DNA for the CDR3 is TGCAGCTTGGGACAGTTTAGCACAGATACGCAGTATTTT. The chain has TRBV29-1 and TRBJ2-3; the match to TRBD1 covers 7 bases. This CDR3 has 13 amino acids. Germline V gives CDR1 SQVTM, CDR2 ANQGSEA. Germline trimming cut 8 bases from V and 0 bases from J; bases unmatched to any gene: 5.

The chain couples TRBV7-9 to TRBJ2-1, with a possible D match to TRBD2 (6 bases). Germline V gene sequence: CDR1 SEHNR, CDR2 FQNEAQ (reference sequence). V lost 2 bases and J 9 bases, leaving 17 bases between the germline ends. There are 15 residues in the CDR3. For the CDR3, the DNA is TGTGCCAGCAGCTTATCGGAGGGAGGATGGGGTGAGCAGTTCTTC. Protein: CASSLSEGGWGEQFF. The full variable domain, rest sourced from reference TRBV7-9 and TRBJ2-1, is DTGVSQNPRHKITKRGQNVTFRCDPISEHNRLYWYRQTLGQGPEFLTYFQNEAQLEKSRLLSDRFSAERPKGSFSTLEIQRTEQGDSAMYLCASSLSEGGWGEQFFGPGTRLTVL.

V usage is TRBV5-4 and J usage is TRBJ2-3; no clear D gene. Between the trimmed V and J ends, which lost 4 bases and 3 bases, there was a span of 12 bases. This CDR3 is 14 amino acids long. Looked up from germline, CDR1 is SGHNT and CDR2 is YYREEE (reference sequence). CDR3 amino acids: CASSPPAMTDTQYF. The CDR3 DNA follows: TGTGCCAGCAGCCCCCCGGCTATGACAGATACGCAGTATTTT. The full variable domain, rest sourced from reference TRBV5-4 and TRBJ2-3, is ETGVTQSPTHLIKTRGQQVTLRCSSQSGHNTVSWYQQALGQGPQFIFQYYREEENGRGNFPPRFSGLQFPNYSSELNVNALELDDSALYLCASSPPAMTDTQYFGPGTRLTVL.

The rearrangement links TRBV7-2 to TRBJ2-1; D gene unclear. With 1 base removed from V and 8 bases from J, the gap between germline ends came to 3 bases. From germline, CDR1 is SGHTA and CDR2 FQGNSA. The CDR3 is made up of 11 amino acids. Here the CDR3 reads CASSLVYEQFF. CDR3 nucleotide sequence: TGTGCCAGCAGCTTAGTCTATGAGCAGTTCTTC.